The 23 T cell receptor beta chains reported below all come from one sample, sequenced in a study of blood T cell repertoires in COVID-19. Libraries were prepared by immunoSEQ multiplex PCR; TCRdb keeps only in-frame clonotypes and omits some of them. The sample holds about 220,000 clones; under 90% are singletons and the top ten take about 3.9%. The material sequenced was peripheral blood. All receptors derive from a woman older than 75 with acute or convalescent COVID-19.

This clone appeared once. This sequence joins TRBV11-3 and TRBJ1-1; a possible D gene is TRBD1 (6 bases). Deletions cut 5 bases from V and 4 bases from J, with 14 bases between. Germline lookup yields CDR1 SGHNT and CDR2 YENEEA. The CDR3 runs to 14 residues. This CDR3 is CASSLGRGSTEAFF. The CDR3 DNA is TGTGCCAGCAGCCTCGGCAGGGGAAGCACTGAAGCTTTCTTT. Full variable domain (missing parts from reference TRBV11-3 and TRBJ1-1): EAGVVQSPRYKIIEKKQPVAFWCNPISGHNTLYWYLQNLGQGPELLIRYENEEAVDDSQLPKDRFSAERLKGVDSTLKIQPAELGDSAVYLCASSLGRGSTEAFFGQGTRLTVV.

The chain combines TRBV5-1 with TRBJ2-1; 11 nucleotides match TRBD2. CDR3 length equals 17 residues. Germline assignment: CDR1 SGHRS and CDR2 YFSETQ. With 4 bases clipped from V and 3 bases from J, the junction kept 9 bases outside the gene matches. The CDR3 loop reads CASSRSLAGGRYNEQFF. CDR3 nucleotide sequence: TGCGCCAGCAGCCGTTCTTTAGCGGGGGGGCGCTACAATGAGCAGTTCTTC.

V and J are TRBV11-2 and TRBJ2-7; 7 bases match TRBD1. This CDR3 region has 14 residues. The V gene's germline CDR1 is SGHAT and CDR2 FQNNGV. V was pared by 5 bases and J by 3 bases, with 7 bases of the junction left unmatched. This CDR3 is CASSGRQGSYEQYF. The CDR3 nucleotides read TGTGCCAGCAGCGGTAGACAGGGAAGCTACGAGCAGTACTTC.

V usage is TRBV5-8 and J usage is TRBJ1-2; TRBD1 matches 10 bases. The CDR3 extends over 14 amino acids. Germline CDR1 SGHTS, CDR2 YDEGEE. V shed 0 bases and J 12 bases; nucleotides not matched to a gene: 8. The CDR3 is CASSLGRTGGPDTF. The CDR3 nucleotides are TGTGCCAGCAGCTTGGGTAGGACAGGGGGTCCGGACACCTTC.

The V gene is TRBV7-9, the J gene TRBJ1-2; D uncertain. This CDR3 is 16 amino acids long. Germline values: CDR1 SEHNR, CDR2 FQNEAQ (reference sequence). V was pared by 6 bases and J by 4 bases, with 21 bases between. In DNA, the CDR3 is TGTGCCAGCAGTCCCCTACGTGGGGATCGGGGCTATGGCTACACCTTC. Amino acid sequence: CASSPLRGDRGYGYTF.

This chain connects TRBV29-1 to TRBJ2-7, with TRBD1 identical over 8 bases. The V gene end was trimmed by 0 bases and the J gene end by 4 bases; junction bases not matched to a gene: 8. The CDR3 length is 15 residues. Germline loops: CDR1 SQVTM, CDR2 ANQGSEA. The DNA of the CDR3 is TGCAGCGTTGAAGATTCCCGGGACAGGAGTTACGAGCAGTACTTC. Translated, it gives CSVEDSRDRSYEQYF.

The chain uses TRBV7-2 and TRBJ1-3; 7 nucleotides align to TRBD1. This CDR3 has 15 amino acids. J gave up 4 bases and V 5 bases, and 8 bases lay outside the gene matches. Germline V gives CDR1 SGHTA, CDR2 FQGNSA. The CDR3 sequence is CASSPGQVGGNTIYF. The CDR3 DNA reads TGTGCCAGCAGCCCAGGACAGGTCGGGGGAAACACCATATATTTT.

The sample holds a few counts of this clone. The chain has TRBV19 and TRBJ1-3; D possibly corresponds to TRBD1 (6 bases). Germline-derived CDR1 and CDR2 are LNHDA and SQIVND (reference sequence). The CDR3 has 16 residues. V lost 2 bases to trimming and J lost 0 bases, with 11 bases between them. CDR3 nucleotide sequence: TGTGCCAGTAGTATACCAGGACAGTTCTCTGGAAACACCATATATTTT. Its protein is CASSIPGQFSGNTIYF.

The CDR3 DNA sequence: TGCGCCAGCAGCTTGCTAGCTTCGGGGGCCAACGTCCTGACTTTC. Its translation: CASSLLASGANVLTF. The chain joins TRBV5-1 to TRBJ2-6; D is possibly TRBD2 (5 bases). The CDR3 loop spans 15 amino acids. Deletions cut 1 base from V and 4 bases from J, with 9 bases between. Germline assignment: CDR1 SGHRS and CDR2 YFSETQ.

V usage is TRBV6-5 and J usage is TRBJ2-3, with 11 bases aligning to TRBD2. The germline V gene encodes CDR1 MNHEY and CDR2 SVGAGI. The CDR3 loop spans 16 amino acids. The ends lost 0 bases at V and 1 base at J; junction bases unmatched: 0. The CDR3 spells CASSYSGLAGTDTQYF. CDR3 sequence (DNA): TGTGCCAGCAGTTACTCGGGACTAGCGGGCACAGATACGCAGTATTTT.

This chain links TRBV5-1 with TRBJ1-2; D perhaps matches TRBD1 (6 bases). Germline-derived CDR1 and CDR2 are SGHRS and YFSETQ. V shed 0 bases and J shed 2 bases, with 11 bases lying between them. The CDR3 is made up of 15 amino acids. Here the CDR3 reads CASSLAPTGNYGYTF. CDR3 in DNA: TGCGCCAGCAGCTTGGCCCCGACAGGAAACTATGGCTACACCTTC.

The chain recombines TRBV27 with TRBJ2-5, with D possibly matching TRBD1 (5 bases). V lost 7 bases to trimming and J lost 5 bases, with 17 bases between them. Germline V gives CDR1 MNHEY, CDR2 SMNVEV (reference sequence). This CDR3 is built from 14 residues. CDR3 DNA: TGTGCCAGCACCAAAGGCCAGGGTTCTGAGACCCAGTACTTC. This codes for CASTKGQGSETQYF.

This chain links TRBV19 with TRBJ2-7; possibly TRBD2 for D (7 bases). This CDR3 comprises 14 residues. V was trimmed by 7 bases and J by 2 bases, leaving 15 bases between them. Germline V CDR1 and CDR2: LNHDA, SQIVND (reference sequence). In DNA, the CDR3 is TGTGCCAGTACCGGGGGGCATCCCCCCTACGAGCAGTACTTC. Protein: CASTGGHPPYEQYF.

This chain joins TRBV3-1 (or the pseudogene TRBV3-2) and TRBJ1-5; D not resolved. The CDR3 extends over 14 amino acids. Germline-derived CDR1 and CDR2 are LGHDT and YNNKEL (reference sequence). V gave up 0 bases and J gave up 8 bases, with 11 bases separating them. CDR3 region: CASSQEATKEPQHF. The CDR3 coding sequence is TGTGCCAGCAGCCAAGAAGCGACCAAGGAGCCCCAGCATTTT.

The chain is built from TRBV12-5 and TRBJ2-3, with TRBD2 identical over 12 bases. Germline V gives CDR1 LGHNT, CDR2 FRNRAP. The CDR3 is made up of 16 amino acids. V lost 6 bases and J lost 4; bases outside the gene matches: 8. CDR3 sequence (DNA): TGTGCTAGTGGCCCTCCGGGACTAGCGGGCTCAGATACGCAGTATTTT. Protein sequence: CASGPPGLAGSDTQYF.

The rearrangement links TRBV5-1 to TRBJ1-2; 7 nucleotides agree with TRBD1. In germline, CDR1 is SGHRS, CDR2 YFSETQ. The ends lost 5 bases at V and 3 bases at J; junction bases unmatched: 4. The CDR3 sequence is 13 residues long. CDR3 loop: CASSSGQDYGYTF. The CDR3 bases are TGCGCCAGCAGTTCCGGACAGGACTATGGCTACACCTTC.

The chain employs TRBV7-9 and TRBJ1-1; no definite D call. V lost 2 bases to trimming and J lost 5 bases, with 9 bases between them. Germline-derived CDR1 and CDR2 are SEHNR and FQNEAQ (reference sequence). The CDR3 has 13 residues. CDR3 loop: CASSLFDLTEAFF. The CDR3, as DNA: TGTGCCAGCAGCTTATTCGACTTGACTGAAGCTTTCTTT.

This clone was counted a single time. Written as DNA, the CDR3 is TGCGCCAGTTCTCGGGCGCGGGACTTGAACACTGAAGCTTTCTTT. This sequence encodes CASSRARDLNTEAFF. The chain links TRBV4-1 to TRBJ1-1; D possibly corresponds to TRBD1 (5 bases). The V gene's germline CDR1 is MGHRA and CDR2 YSYEKL. This CDR3 region has 15 residues. V dropped 9 bases and J dropped 0 bases, with 17 bases sitting between them.

In DNA, the CDR3 is TGCGCCAGCAGCCAAGGGACTAGCGGTTACGAGCAGTACTTC. Its protein product is CASSQGTSGYEQYF. V is TRBV4-3 and J is TRBJ2-7; 10 bases match TRBD2. CDR1 is LGHNA and CDR2 is YSLEER in the germline V gene. J gave up 4 bases and V 1 base, and 1 base lay outside the gene matches. There are 14 residues in the CDR3.

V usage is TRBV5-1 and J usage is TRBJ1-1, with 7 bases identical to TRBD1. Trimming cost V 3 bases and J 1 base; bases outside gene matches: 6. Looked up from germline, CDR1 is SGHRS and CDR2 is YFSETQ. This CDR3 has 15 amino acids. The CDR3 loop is CASSSLTGSNTEAFF. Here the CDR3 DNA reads TGCGCCAGCAGCTCCCTGACAGGGTCGAACACTGAAGCTTTCTTT.

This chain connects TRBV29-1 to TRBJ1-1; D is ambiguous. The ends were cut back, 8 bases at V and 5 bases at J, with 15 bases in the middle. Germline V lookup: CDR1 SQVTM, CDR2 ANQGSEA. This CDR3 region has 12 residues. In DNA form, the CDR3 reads TGCAGCCTTGGATTCGCGGGGACTGAAGCTTTCTTT. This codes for CSLGFAGTEAFF. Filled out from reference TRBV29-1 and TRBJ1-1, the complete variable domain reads SAVISQKPSRDICQRGTSLTIQCQVDSQVTMMFWYRQQPGQSLTLIATANQGSEATYESGFVIDKFPISRPNLTFSTLTVSNMSPEDSSIYLCSLGFAGTEAFFGQGTRLTVV.

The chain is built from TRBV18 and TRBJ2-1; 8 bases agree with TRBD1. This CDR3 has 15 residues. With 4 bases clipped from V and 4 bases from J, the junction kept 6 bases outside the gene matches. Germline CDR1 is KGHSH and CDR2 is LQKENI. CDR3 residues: CASSQTGAGYNEQFF. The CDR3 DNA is TGTGCCAGCTCACAGACAGGGGCGGGTTACAATGAGCAGTTCTTC.

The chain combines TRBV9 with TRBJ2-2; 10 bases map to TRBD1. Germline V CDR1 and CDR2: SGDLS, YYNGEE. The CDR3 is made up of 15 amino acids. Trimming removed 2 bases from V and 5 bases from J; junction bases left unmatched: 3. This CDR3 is CASSVTGGATGELFF. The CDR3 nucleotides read TGTGCCAGCAGCGTGACAGGGGGCGCGACCGGGGAGCTGTTTTTT. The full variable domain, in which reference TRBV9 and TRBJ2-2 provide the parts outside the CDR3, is DSGVTQTPKHLITATGQRVTLRCSPRSGDLSVYWYQQSLDQGLQFLIQYYNGEERAKGNILERFSAQQFPDLHSELNLSSLELGDSALYFCASSVTGGATGELFFGEGSRLTVL.